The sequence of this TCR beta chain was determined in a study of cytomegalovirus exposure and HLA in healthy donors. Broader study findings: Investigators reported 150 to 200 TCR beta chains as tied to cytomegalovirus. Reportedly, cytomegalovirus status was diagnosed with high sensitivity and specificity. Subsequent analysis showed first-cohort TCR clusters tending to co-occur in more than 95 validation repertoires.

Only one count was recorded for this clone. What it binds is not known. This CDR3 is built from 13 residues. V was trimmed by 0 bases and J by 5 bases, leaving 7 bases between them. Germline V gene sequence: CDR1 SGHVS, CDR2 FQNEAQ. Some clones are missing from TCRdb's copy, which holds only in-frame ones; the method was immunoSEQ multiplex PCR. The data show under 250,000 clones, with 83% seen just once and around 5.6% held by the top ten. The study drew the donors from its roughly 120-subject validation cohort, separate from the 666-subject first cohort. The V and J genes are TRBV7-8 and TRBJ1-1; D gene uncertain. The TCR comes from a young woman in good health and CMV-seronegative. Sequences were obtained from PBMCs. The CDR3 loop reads CASSLALGTEAFF. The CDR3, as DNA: TGTGCCAGCAGCTTAGCGTTGGGGACTGAAGCTTTCTTT.